This TCR beta chain stems from a study of early T cells in non-severe SARS-CoV-2 infection. Broader study findings: Anti-spike CD8 responses were favored by VDJdb matching, which missed private and CD4 specificities.

This CDR3 contains 13 residues. Germline V gives CDR1 SGDLS, CDR2 YYNGEE. Trimming removed 5 bases at V and 1 base at J, with 9 bases between. The table lists this clonotype with a few counts. Its antigen is not identified. The TCR library protocol was used to attach unique molecular identifiers. These identifiers were attached to individual cDNA molecules. One entry per CDR3 protein results from TCRdb running MiXCR on the 5' RACE reads. The sample yields approximately 110,000 distinct CDR3 sequences, about 15% seen once. The receptor's source is an adult who was a healthcare worker with PCR-confirmed SARS-CoV-2 infection or an uninfected control (not recorded which). The chain recombines TRBV9 with TRBJ1-1, with D possibly TRBD1 on 5 matching bases. The sequenced sample was whole blood. The CDR3: CASRRQTNTEAFF. The CDR3 DNA reads TGTGCCAGCAGAAGACAGACGAACACTGAAGCTTTCTTT.